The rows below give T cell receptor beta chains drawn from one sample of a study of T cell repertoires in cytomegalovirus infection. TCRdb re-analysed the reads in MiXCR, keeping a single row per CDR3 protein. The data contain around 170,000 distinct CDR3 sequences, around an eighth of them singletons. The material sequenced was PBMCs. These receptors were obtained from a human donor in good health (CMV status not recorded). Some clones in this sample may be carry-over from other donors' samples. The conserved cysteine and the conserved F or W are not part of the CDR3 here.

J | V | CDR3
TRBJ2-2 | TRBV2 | ASVITRGGELF
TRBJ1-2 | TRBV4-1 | ASSQGLGGAPFGYT
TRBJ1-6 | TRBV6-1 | ASSGGGFVNNSPLH
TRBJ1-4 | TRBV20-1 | SAPPTGGRDEKLF
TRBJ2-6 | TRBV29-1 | SVPLGSGANVLT
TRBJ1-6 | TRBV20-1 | SATPGTLNSPLH
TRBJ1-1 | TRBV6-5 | ASSYTPGRPEAF
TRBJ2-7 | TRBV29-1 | SVEEEVPYEQY
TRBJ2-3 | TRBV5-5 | ASSWGGRLTDTQY
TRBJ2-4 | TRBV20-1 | SARASREAKNIQY
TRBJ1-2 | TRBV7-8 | ASTLQRGGYT
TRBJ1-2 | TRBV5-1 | ASSLVVGVTNNYGYT
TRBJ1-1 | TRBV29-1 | SVDPTGVGTEAF
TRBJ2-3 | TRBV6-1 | ASKEGGTDTQY